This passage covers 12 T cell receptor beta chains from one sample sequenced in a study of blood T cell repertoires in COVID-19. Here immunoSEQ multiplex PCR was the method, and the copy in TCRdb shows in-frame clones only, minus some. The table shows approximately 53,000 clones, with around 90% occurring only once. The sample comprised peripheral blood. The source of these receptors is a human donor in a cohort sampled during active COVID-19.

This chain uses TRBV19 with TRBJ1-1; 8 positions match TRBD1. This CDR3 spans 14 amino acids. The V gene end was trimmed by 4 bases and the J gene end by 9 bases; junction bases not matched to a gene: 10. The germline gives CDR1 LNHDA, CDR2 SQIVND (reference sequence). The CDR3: CASSTDARTGKAFF. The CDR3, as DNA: TGTGCCAGTAGTACCGACGCTCGGACAGGGAAAGCTTTCTTT.

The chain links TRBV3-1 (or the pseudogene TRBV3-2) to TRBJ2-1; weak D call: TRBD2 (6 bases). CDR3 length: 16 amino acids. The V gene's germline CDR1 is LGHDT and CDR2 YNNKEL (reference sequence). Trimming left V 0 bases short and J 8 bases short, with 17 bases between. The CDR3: CASSQDSGERTDEQFF. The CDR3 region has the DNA TGTGCCAGCAGCCAAGATTCGGGGGAAAGAACCGATGAGCAGTTCTTC.

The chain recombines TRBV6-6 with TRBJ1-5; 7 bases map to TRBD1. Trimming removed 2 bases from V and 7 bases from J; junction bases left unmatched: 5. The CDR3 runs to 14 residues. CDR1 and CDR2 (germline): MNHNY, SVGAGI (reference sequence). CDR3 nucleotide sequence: TGTGCCAGCAGTTACGACAGGGTAGAACAGCCCCAGCATTTT. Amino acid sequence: CASSYDRVEQPQHF.

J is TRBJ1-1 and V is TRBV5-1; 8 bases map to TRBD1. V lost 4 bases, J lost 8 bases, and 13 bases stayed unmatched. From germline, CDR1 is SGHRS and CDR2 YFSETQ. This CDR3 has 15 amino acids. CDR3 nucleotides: TGCGCCAGCAGCCTCGACAGGGGCCTGAAGACGGAAGCTTTCTTT. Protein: CASSLDRGLKTEAFF.

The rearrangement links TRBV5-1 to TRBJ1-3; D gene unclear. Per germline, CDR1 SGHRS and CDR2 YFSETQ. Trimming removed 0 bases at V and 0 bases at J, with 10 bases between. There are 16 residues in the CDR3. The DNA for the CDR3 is TGCGCCAGCAGCTTGGCCGGTCGAAGCTCTGGAAACACCATATATTTT. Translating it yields CASSLAGRSSGNTIYF.

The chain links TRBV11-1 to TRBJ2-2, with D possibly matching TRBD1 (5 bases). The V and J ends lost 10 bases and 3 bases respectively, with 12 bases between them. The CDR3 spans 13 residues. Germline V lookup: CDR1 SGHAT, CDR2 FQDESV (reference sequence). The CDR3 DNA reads TGTGCCACCCCCCCCAGGGACACCGGGGAGCTGTTTTTT. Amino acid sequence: CATPPRDTGELFF.

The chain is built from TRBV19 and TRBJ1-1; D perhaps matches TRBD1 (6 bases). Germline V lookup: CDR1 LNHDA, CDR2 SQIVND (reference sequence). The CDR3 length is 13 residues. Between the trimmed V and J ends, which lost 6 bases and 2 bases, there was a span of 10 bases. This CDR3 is CASSRQANTEAFF. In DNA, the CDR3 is TGTGCCAGTAGCCGACAGGCCAACACTGAAGCTTTCTTT.

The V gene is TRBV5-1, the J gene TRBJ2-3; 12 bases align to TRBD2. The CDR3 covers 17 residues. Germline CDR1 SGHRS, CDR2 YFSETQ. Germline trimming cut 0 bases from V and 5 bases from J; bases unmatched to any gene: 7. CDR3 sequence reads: CASSLGLAGGPGDTQYF. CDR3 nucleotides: TGCGCCAGCAGCTTGGGGCTAGCGGGGGGGCCCGGAGATACGCAGTATTTT.

The CDR3 DNA sequence: TGTGCCAGCAGCCCCGGGGGAACCGGGGAGCTGTTTTTT. The encoded protein is CASSPGGTGELFF. The V call is TRBV7-8, the J call TRBJ2-2, with a possible D match to TRBD2 (6 bases). Germline V gene sequence: CDR1 SGHVS, CDR2 FQNEAQ. The CDR3 covers 13 residues. The V and J ends lost 5 bases and 5 bases respectively, with 9 bases between them.

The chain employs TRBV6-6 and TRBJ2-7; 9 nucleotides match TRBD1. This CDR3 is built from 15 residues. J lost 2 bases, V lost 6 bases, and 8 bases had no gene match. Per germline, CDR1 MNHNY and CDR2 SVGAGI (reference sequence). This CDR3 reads CASRGTGGRTYEQYF. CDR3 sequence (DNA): TGTGCCAGCAGGGGAACAGGGGGCAGGACCTACGAGCAGTACTTC.

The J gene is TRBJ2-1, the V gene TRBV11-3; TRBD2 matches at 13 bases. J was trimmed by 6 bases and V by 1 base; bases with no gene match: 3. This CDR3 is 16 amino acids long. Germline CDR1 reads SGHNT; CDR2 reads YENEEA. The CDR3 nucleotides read TGTGCCAGCAGCTTAGTACTAGCGGGAGGGCCCAATGAGCAGTTCTTC. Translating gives CASSLVLAGGPNEQFF.

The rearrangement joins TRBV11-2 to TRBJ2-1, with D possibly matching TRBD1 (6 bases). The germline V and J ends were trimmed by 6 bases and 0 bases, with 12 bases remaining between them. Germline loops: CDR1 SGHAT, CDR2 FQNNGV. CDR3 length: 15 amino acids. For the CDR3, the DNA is TGTGCCAGCAGTTATCAGGGGATCTCCTACAATGAGCAGTTCTTC. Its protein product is CASSYQGISYNEQFF.